This TCR beta chain originates from a study of vaccination effects on CD4 cells after COVID-19. Sequencing was performed with immunoSEQ multiplex PCR; in TCRdb, only in-frame clones are kept and a portion is missing. Of about 69,000 clones listed, 76% are singletons. This clone was seen more than once but under ten times. What it binds is not known. The V gene's germline CDR1 is MNHEY and CDR2 SMNVEV (reference sequence). The CDR3 is made up of 15 amino acids. The junction had 7 bases not matched to a gene; V was cut back by 5 bases and J by 4 bases. With the ViraFEST assay, the study expanded antigen-specific CD4+ T cells using viral peptide pools, then sequenced them. After around 10 days in culture, the CD4+ T cells were isolated. Two doses of BNT162b2 or mRNA-1273 vaccine were administered to participants.

This rearrangement joins TRBV27 to TRBJ1-5, with 8 bases aligning to TRBD1. The sequence was obtained from a human donor who received a COVID-19 vaccine. Sequenced material: CD4+ T cells from PBMCs cultured with HCoV-OC43 spike peptides, taken after COVID-19 vaccination. Described subset: HCoV-OC43 spike overlapping peptide pool stimulation. Written as DNA, the CDR3 is TGTGCCAGCAGTCCCGGACAGGGAAGAAATCAGCCCCAGCATTTT. It specifies CASSPGQGRNQPQHF.